Sequencing of this TCR beta chain was carried out in a study of blood T cell repertoires in COVID-19. Study summary: There were acute and convalescent COVID-19 samples, and they came from the United States, Italy and Spain. T cells, B-cell-depleted T cells, or PBMCs supplied cDNA or gDNA.

This clone was found once. Followed longitudinally, the Seattle patients had been enrolled during active infection. Germline trimming cut 5 bases from V and 5 bases from J; bases unmatched to any gene: 9. Germline-derived CDR1 and CDR2 are SGHAT and FQNNGV. The CDR3 loop spans 16 amino acids. How the authors handled the data: Using reference gene primer amplification, nucleated cell counts were estimated. TCRdb's copy holds only in-frame clones and misses some; the assay was immunoSEQ multiplex PCR. V, J and clone size derive from that table, while D and trimming were established from the DNA sequence. The sample lists 60,000 or so clones; over 70% were seen once.

The TCR was taken from a man in his thirties or forties with COVID-19, enrolled during active disease. The specimen was peripheral blood. The chain uses TRBV11-2 and TRBJ2-1; 10 positions match TRBD2. In DNA, the CDR3 is TGTGCCAGCAGCACACTTAGCGGGAGGTTCGACAATGAGCAGTTCTTC. It translates to CASSTLSGRFDNEQFF.